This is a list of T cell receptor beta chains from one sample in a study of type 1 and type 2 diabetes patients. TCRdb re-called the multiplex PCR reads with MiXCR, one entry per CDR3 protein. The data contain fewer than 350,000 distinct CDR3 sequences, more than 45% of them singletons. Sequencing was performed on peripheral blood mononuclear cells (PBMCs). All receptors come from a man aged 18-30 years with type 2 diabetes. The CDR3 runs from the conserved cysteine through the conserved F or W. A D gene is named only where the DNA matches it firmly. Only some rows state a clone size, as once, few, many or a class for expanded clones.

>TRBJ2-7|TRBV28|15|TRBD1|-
CASSQAGRTGGEQYF
TGTGCCAGCAGCCAAGCTGGTCGGACAGGAGGCGAGCAGTACTTC
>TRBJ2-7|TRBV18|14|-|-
CASSPGWGINEQYF
TGTGCCAGCTCACCCGGCTGGGGGATAAACGAGCAGTACTTC
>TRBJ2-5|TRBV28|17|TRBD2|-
CASSLGIAGGNQETQYF
TGTGCCAGCAGTCTAGGGATAGCGGGAGGTAACCAAGAGACCCAGTACTTC
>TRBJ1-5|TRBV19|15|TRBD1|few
CASKGDSYSNQPQHF
TGTGCCAGTAAGGGGGACAGCTATAGCAATCAGCCCCAGCATTTT
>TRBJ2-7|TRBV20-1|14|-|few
CSARDRGLLLEQYF
TGCAGTGCTAGAGATCGGGGACTGTTACTCGAGCAGTACTTC
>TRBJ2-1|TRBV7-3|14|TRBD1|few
CASSPQDRVDEQFF
TGTGCCAGCAGCCCCCAGGACAGGGTGGATGAGCAGTTCTTC
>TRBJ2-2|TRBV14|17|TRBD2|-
CASSHPGLAGDTGELFF
TGTGCCAGCAGCCATCCTGGACTAGCGGGAGACACCGGGGAGCTGTTTTTT
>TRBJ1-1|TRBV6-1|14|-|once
CASSGLGLNTEAFF
TGTGCCAGCAGTGGTTTGGGCCTGAACACTGAAGCTTTCTTT
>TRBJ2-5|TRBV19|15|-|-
CASSRPGRSRETQYF
TGTGCCAGTAGTAGACCGGGACGGTCTCGGGAGACCCAGTACTTC
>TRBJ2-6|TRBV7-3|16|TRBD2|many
CASSSRGGSGANVLTF
TGTGCCAGCAGCTCTCGGGGGGGTTCTGGGGCCAACGTCCTGACTTTC
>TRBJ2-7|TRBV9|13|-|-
CASSVAMGDEQYF
TGTGCCAGCAGCGTAGCTATGGGGGACGAGCAGTACTTC
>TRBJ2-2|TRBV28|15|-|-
CASSLGGQNTGELFF
TGTGCCAGCAGTTTGGGTGGGCAGAACACCGGGGAGCTGTTTTTT
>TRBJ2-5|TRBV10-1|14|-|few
CASSEGGRQETQYF
TGCGCCAGCAGTGAGGGGGGGAGACAAGAGACCCAGTACTTC
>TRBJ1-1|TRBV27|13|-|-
CAISIGEDTEAFF
TGTGCCATCTCTATAGGGGAGGACACTGAAGCTTTCTTT
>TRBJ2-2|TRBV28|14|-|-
CATEGRKNTGELFF
TGTGCCACTGAGGGGAGAAAGAACACCGGGGAGCTGTTTTTT